Listed below are T cell receptor beta chains from one sample, sequenced in a study of T cell responses to AZD1222 COVID-19 vaccine. Profiling relied on immunoSEQ multiplex PCR, and the TCRdb table lists in-frame clones only, not all of them. This table has around 44,000 clones, 70% to 90% appearing once. The specimen comprised peripheral blood, sampled 28 days after the second AZD1222 dose. These receptors originate from an adult who received the AZD1222 COVID-19 vaccine. CDR3s include the opening cysteine and the closing phenylalanine or tryptophan. Fields, in order: V gene, CDR3 protein.

>TRBV5-5
CASSWDPGLMYEQYF
>TRBV27
CASSLSLAQGELFF
>TRBV28
CASSQMVVVNSPLHF
>TRBV11-2
CASSTTSGRNYEQYF
>TRBV2
CASSGTGTPNEQFF
>TRBV5-1
CASSRDGVRDYGYTF
>TRBV19
CASRPDPYSSSGANVLTF
>TRBV4-3
CASSPLAGGTYEQYF
>TRBV4-1
CASSPGTSGRMGEQFF
>TRBV11-3
CASSENRDGEAFF
>TRBV28
CASSLAGDRYGYTF
>TRBV18
CASSPIRDWTTEQFF
>TRBV7-2
CASSPALSSYNEQFF
>TRBV7-3
CASSSGLAGTDEQFF
>TRBV21-1
CASSQTSGRTTYNEQFF
>TRBV7-3
CASSFGLAGSTDTQYF
>TRBV11-3
CASSFPVAGGQETQYF
>TRBV6-5
CATYSSGTQYF
>TRBV18
CASSPFSSGPGGELFF
>TRBV7-8
CASSLVSGDTEAFF
>TRBV4-3
CASSQELGLGNTEAFF
>TRBV7-3
CASSLDSNEQFF
>TRBV9
CASSVGASGPPTDTQYF
>TRBV29-1
CSVSGTVLGNTEAFF
>TRBV14
CASSRGQTYEQYF
>TRBV19
CASSLPYQPQHF
>TRBV30
CAWRIAGGDTQYF
>TRBV9
CASSERDRPYEQYF
>TRBV6-2/TRBV6-3
CASSLVTQSSEQFF
>TRBV11-3
CASSRSRGSSYEQYF
>TRBV12-3/TRBV12-4
CASRPGGGGYTF
>TRBV6-5
CASSLDWPPLYEQYF
>TRBV23-1
CASSHLLAGGPTDTQYF
>TRBV11-3
CASSQTSAYEQYF
>TRBV18
CASSPLTGGEQFF
>TRBV12-3/TRBV12-4
CASSTGKEQFF
>TRBV28
CASRGGGTSGRNNEQFF
>TRBV6-5
CASSYLQAGNTIYF
>TRBV9
CASSVAPEIASNEQFF
>TRBV7-6
CASSLGADEQFF
>TRBV20-1
CSASSVDPRTGELFF
>TRBV27
CASSQGRNTGELFF
>TRBV6-4
CASSDSYPLAGATLAKNIQYF
>TRBV2
CASSDRFNQPQHF
>TRBV11-1
CASSLGLHSYEQYF
>TRBV2
CASSFRLAGGPAQYF
>TRBV15
CATSREGQGERYNEKLFF
>TRBV7-3
CASSLTRSDEQFF
>TRBV20-1
CSASMGGPDEQFF
>TRBV10-2
CASSERDSTLYEQYF
>TRBV7-3
CASSLTVNNEQFF
>TRBV14
CASSLLGTPGRETQYF
>TRBV11-1
CASSHPGQGNEKLFF
>TRBV18
CASSLGQGAQPQHF
>TRBV11-3
CASSFSGNEQFF
>TRBV18
CASSLLDNEKLFF
>TRBV12-3/TRBV12-4
CASSLGTYEQYF
>TRBV19
CASSRTEFNEQFF